This T cell receptor beta chain was captured by sequencing in a study of OX40 agonist ivuxolimab in advanced cancers. Across the study: Intravenous ivuxolimab at 0.01 to 10 mg/kg was given to patients every 2 weeks.

The CDR3 contains 15 residues. The V gene end was trimmed by 5 bases and the J gene end by 2 bases; junction bases not matched to a gene: 5. The V gene's germline CDR1 is MDHEN and CDR2 SYDVKM. TCRdb's table, derived via immunoSEQ multiplex PCR, lists solely in-frame clones and lacks some. The data contain 45,000 to 55,000 clones, 65% to 85% of them singletons. Material: CD4+ or CD8+ T cells sorted from blood, obtained in a trial of the OX40 agonist ivuxolimab. The chain employs TRBV28 and TRBJ2-3, with TRBD1 matching over 9 bases. The clonotype comes from an adult with an advanced solid tumor such as melanoma, head and neck, liver or kidney cancer. The CDR3 loop is CASSLRQGVTDTQYF. The DNA for the CDR3 is TGTGCCAGCAGTCTCCGACAGGGGGTCACAGATACGCAGTATTTT.